Each of the 26 T cell receptor beta chains below was sequenced from the same sample in a study of blood T cells in healthy people across ages. For the second PCR, which ran for roughly 7 to 11 cycles, a sample-barcoded 5' primer and a J-beta primer mix were used. Using its own MiXCR run on the 5' RACE reads, TCRdb lists one record per CDR3 protein. The table includes 1.5 million to 2 million distinct CDR3 sequences, 28% detected once. Sequencing was carried out using blood. The receptors originated from a woman aged 25 to 45 in good health.

The chain uses TRBV5-1 and TRBJ1-6; no reliable D call. Germline V CDR1 and CDR2: SGHRS, YFSETQ. The CDR3 extends over 16 amino acids. V was trimmed by 3 bases and J by 3 bases, leaving 13 bases between them. DNA for the CDR3: TGCGCCAGCAGCTCCGTCGGCGTTCTCTATAATTCACCCCTCCACTTT. It translates to CASSSVGVLYNSPLHF.

This rearrangement joins TRBV5-1 to TRBJ1-1; D is perhaps TRBD1 (5 bases). Germline V gene data show CDR1 as SGHRS and CDR2 as YFSETQ. CDR3 length: 12 amino acids. Trimming stripped 7 bases from V and 10 bases from J, with 17 bases between. The CDR3 reads CASADSSARAFF. DNA of the CDR3: TGCGCCAGCGCTGACAGCTCGGCTAGAGCTTTCTTT.

There are a few counts of this clonotype. This chain links TRBV5-1 with TRBJ2-5; 8 nucleotides agree with TRBD2. The ends lost 5 bases at V and 3 bases at J; junction bases unmatched: 6. CDR3 size: 14 residues. CDR1 and CDR2 (germline): SGHRS, YFSETQ. In nucleotides, the CDR3 is TGCGCCAGCAGTACGGGGGGGCTTAAAGAGACCCAGTACTTC. Translated, it gives CASSTGGLKETQYF.

At least ten counts were recorded for this clonotype. This chain connects TRBV3-1 to TRBJ2-7; D is possibly TRBD1 or TRBD2 (5 bases each). V lost 4 bases and J 6 bases, leaving 10 bases between the germline ends. This CDR3 is 12 amino acids long. Germline CDR1 is LGHDT and CDR2 is YNNKEL (reference sequence). CDR3: CASSRGGLEQYF. CDR3 nucleotide sequence: TGTGCCAGCAGCCGGGGCGGACTCGAGCAGTACTTC.

The table lists this clonotype with a few counts. V is TRBV29-1 and J is TRBJ1-2; 7 bases align to TRBD1. Germline CDR1 and CDR2: SQVTM and ANQGSEA. J was trimmed by 7 bases and V by 7 bases; bases with no gene match: 6. CDR3 length: 11 amino acids. The CDR3: CSADREGGYTF. CDR3 DNA: TGCAGCGCCGACAGGGAGGGTGGCTACACCTTC.

Comment on this clonotype: With a much larger clone just one base away, this may be a read error. The chain carries TRBV5-1 and TRBJ2-7; D remains unclear. CDR3 size: 14 residues. Germline V gene sequence: CDR1 SGHRS, CDR2 YFSETQ. In DNA, the CDR3 is TGCGTCAGCAGCTTGGATCTCTATTCCTACGAGCAGTACTTC. Residues: CVSSLDLYSYEQYF.

This clonotype was observed a handful of times. The chain employs TRBV4-1 and TRBJ2-5; D ambiguous. Germline assignment: CDR1 MGHRA and CDR2 YSYEKL. Trimming pared 3 bases from V and 4 bases from J, leaving 15 bases between. The CDR3 runs 15 residues. The CDR3 nucleotides read TGCGCCAGCAGCCAGTATCAGCCTGGCGGAGAGACCCAGTACTTC. It specifies CASSQYQPGGETQYF.

This clonotype has a handful of counts. The chain employs TRBV6-5 and TRBJ2-1, with TRBD1 identical over 7 bases. CDR3 length equals 16 residues. V was clipped by 6 bases and J by 4 bases; unmatched bases: 12. Looked up from germline, CDR1 is MNHEY and CDR2 is SVGAGI. The chain's CDR3 is CASSLQGIGVYNEQFF. The CDR3 DNA reads as TGTGCCAGCAGCTTACAGGGGATCGGCGTGTACAATGAGCAGTTCTTC.

The chain is built from TRBV2 and TRBJ2-7; D unresolved. The V end lost 4 bases, the J end lost 1 base, and 8 bases lay between the germline ends. The CDR3 contains 13 residues. Per the germline V gene, CDR1 is SNHLY and CDR2 is FYNNEI. CDR3: CASSGEESYEQYF. In DNA form, the CDR3 reads TGTGCCAGCAGTGGTGAAGAGTCCTACGAGCAGTACTTC.

The CDR3 loop is CASLSGVSQPQHF. In DNA, the CDR3 is TGTGCCAGCCTGTCGGGGGTTAGTCAGCCCCAGCATTTT. This rearrangement joins TRBV2 to TRBJ1-5; tentatively, D is TRBD1 (5 bases). V was clipped by 8 bases and J by 6 bases, with 14 bases between them. This CDR3 spans 13 amino acids. The germline CDR1 and CDR2 sequences are SNHLY and FYNNEI.

A note on this clonotype: This could be a read error, since a much larger clone is one nucleotide away. This chain joins TRBV20-1 and TRBJ2-1, with 7 bases identical to TRBD2. This CDR3 is built from 16 residues. CDR1 DFQATT and CDR2 SNEGSKA come from the germline V gene (reference sequence). The CDR3: CGASQTGLGPYNEQFF. The CDR3 coding sequence is TGCGGTGCTTCACAAACCGGACTAGGCCCCTACAATGAGCAGTTCTTC.

This clonotype was seen many times. CDR3 in DNA: TGTGCCAGCAACTTAGGGGGCGGCGAGCAGTACTTC. Translation gives CASNLGGGEQYF. The V call is TRBV6-6, the J call TRBJ2-7; the match to TRBD1 covers 7 bases. After removal of 7 bases from V and 6 bases from J, the junction contained 6 bases not matched to a gene. The V gene's germline CDR1 is MNHNY and CDR2 SVGAGI (reference sequence). The CDR3 sequence is 12 residues long.

In its sample, this clonotype was seen a few times. The chain carries TRBV11-2 and TRBJ2-5; D may be TRBD1 or TRBD2 (6 bases each). V lost 6 bases and J lost 4, with 18 bases in between. The V gene's germline CDR1 is SGHAT and CDR2 FQNNGV. CDR3 length: 15 residues. CDR3 nucleotides: TGTGCCAGCAGGCCAGGTCTGGGGGGCGCAGAGACCCAGTACTTC. Translation: CASRPGLGGAETQYF.

This clonotype was detected only a few times. The V and J genes are TRBV5-1 and TRBJ1-4; possible D gene TRBD1, 5 bases. Germline assignment: CDR1 SGHRS and CDR2 YFSETQ. The CDR3 consists of 15 residues. Trimming shortened V by 4 bases and J by 5 bases, and 15 bases separated the two germline ends. CDR3 amino acids: CASSRGHTGNEKLFF. The CDR3 coding sequence is TGCGCCAGCAGCCGAGGACATACCGGGAATGAAAAACTGTTTTTT.

The chain has TRBV7-2 and TRBJ1-1; no reliable D call. Trimming cost V 5 bases and J 10 bases, with 20 bases left between them. The CDR3 consists of 14 residues. Germline CDR1 and CDR2: SGHTA and FQGNSA. DNA of the CDR3: TGTGCCAGCAGCACCAGGACGGGTGAAGGAGTAGCTTTCTTT. It encodes CASSTRTGEGVAFF.

This clonotype showed up just a few times. The V call is TRBV5-1, the J call TRBJ2-1, with 10 bases lining up with TRBD2. V trimming: 0 bases; J trimming: 4 bases; junction bases outside the gene matches: 4. The CDR3 sequence is 16 residues long. Germline V lookup: CDR1 SGHRS, CDR2 YFSETQ. This CDR3 is CASSLEVSGGYNEQFF. The CDR3 DNA reads as TGCGCCAGCAGCTTGGAGGTTAGCGGGGGGTACAATGAGCAGTTCTTC. Full variable domain (outside the CDR3, taken from reference TRBV5-1 and TRBJ2-1): KAGVTQTPRYLIKTRGQQVTLSCSPISGHRSVSWYQQTPGQGLQFLFEYFSETQRNKGNFPGRFSGRQFSNSRSEMNVSTLELGDSALYLCASSLEVSGGYNEQFFGPGTRLTVL.

This clonotype occurred a few times. V and J are TRBV20-1 and TRBJ1-2; D remains ambiguous. Germline V lookup: CDR1 DFQATT, CDR2 SNEGSKA (reference sequence). The V and J ends lost 1 base and 3 bases respectively, with 9 bases between them. The CDR3 is made up of 13 amino acids. The CDR3 sequence is CSARGAGDYGYTF. The CDR3 nucleotides are TGCAGTGCTAGAGGGGCCGGAGACTATGGCTACACCTTC.

CDR3 in DNA: TGCAGTGCTAGGAAGGACTTGGACACTGAAGCTTTCTTT. Amino acid sequence: CSARKDLDTEAFF. The chain joins TRBV20-1 to TRBJ1-1; D is ambiguous. The germline V gene encodes CDR1 DFQATT and CDR2 SNEGSKA (reference sequence). With 3 bases removed from V and 3 bases from J, the gap between germline ends came to 11 bases. This CDR3 contains 13 residues.

This clonotype was seen just once. The CDR3 ends on some other residue instead of the conserved phenylalanine or tryptophan, so this is likely a read error. This chain uses TRBV12-3 or TRBV12-4 with TRBJ2-3; no clear D. V dropped 4 bases and J dropped 2 bases, with 4 bases sitting between them. The CDR3 is 12 residues long. The CDR3 DNA is TGTGCCAGCAGTTCAGTCACAGATACGCAGTATCTT. This translates into CASSSVTDTQYL.

The CDR3 here is CASSYSKGLTNTDTQYF. CDR3 in DNA: TGTGCCAGCAGTTACTCGAAGGGACTAACCAACACAGATACGCAGTATTTT. V gene TRBV6-6 combines with J gene TRBJ2-3, with 7 bases aligning to TRBD2. CDR1 is MNHNY and CDR2 is SVGAGI in the germline V gene (reference sequence). V shed 0 bases, J shed 2 bases, and the junction held 8 bases outside the gene matches. The CDR3 runs 17 residues.

The J gene is TRBJ2-5, the V gene TRBV2, with 8 bases that match TRBD1. The germline CDR1 and CDR2 sequences are SNHLY and FYNNEI. The CDR3 consists of 15 residues. V was pared by 6 bases and J by 11 bases, with 17 bases of the junction left unmatched. The CDR3 spells CASSSTPTGVNEQYF. The CDR3 DNA follows: TGTGCCAGCAGCTCAACTCCGACAGGGGTCAATGAGCAGTACTTC.

For this clonotype: Germline and junction disagree at one end, which may indicate a read error. CDR3 protein: CASSRTGYNEELFF. CDR3 DNA: TGCGCCAGCAGCAGGACAGGGTACAATGAAGAACTGTTTTTT. This sequence joins TRBV5-1 and TRBJ1-4, with 8 bases identical to TRBD1. The CDR3 extends over 14 amino acids. The germline CDR1 and CDR2 sequences are SGHRS and YFSETQ. Full variable domain (remainder filled in from reference TRBV5-1 and TRBJ1-4): KAGVTQTPRYLIKTRGQQVTLSCSPISGHRSVSWYQQTPGQGLQFLFEYFSETQRNKGNFPGRFSGRQFSNSRSEMNVSTLELGDSALYLCASSRTGYNEELFFGSGTQLSVL.

The CDR3 here is CSVGATSGGGTQYF. The CDR3 bases are TGCAGCGTTGGAGCGACTAGCGGGGGAGGGACCCAGTACTTC. V gene TRBV29-1 combines with J gene TRBJ2-5; TRBD2 matches 12 bases. Germline values: CDR1 SQVTM, CDR2 ANQGSEA. This CDR3 has 14 amino acids. Trimming took 4 bases from V and 7 from J; bases not matched to a gene: 7.

In its sample, this clonotype was seen many times. The chain couples TRBV11-2 to TRBJ2-7, with D perhaps matching TRBD1 or TRBD2 (5 bases each). This CDR3 has 11 residues. Deletions cut 5 bases from V and 6 bases from J, with 8 bases between. Germline V CDR1 and CDR2: SGHAT, FQNNGV. CDR3 sequence: CASSTGGEQYF. In DNA form, the CDR3 reads TGTGCCAGCAGCACTGGGGGCGAGCAGTACTTC. The variable domain in full, with the rest retrieved from reference TRBV11-2 and TRBJ2-7, is EAGVAQSPRYKIIEKRQSVAFWCNPISGHATLYWYQQILGQGPKLLIQFQNNGVVDDSQLPKDRFSAERLKGVDSTLKIQPAKLEDSAVYLCASSTGGEQYFGPGTRLTVT.

This chain joins TRBV3-1 and TRBJ1-1, with unresolved D. Trimming removed 6 bases from V and 1 base from J, with 12 bases in between. Germline-derived CDR1 and CDR2 are LGHDT and YNNKEL (reference sequence). The CDR3 consists of 14 residues. For the CDR3, the DNA is TGTGCCAGCAGACTTGGACCCTGGAACACTGAAGCTTTCTTT. It yields the protein CASRLGPWNTEAFF.

At least ten counts were recorded for this clonotype. The chain has TRBV7-6 and TRBJ1-4; TRBD1 agrees at 7 bases. With V trimmed by 8 bases and J by 4 bases, 10 bases remained unmatched. The CDR3 extends over 15 amino acids. Per the germline V gene, CDR1 is SGHVS and CDR2 is FNYEAQ. The chain's CDR3 is CASGPLGQHNEKLFF. CDR3 in DNA: TGTGCCAGCGGTCCCTTGGGACAGCATAATGAAAAACTGTTTTTT.